The present T cell receptor beta chain was sequenced within a study of shared clonotypes between healthy human individuals. Study findings and constraints: Lower generation probabilities were found for non-shared clonotypes than for those shared by all four donors.

Only one count was recorded for this clone. The antigen is unknown. Produced via immunoSEQ multiplex PCR; TCRdb's table is partial and in-frame only. The sample shows a few million clones, roughly 92% of them seen only once. CDR1 MGHRA and CDR2 YSYEKL come from the germline V gene. The CDR3 is 15 amino acids. Deletions cut 1 base from V and 4 bases from J, with 13 bases between. The sequence was collected from a young man in good health. Some clones in this sample may be carry-over from other donors' samples. The sequencing input was naive CD4+ T cells from PBMCs. Specified subset: CD45RA+ positively selected. The gene calls are TRBV4-1 and TRBJ1-2; D is uncertain. The CDR3 coding sequence is TGCGCCAGCAGCCAAGGGCGCAACGGACTCTATGGCTACACCTTC. Residues: CASSQGRNGLYGYTF.